This T cell receptor beta chain was recovered during a study of T-cell memory formation after mild COVID-19. General study results and limits: The pre-infection memory compartment contained some responding clones, suggesting cross-reactive memory joined.

CDR3 length: 14 amino acids. Trimming took 5 bases from V and 4 from J, leaving 14 bases between them. The germline gives CDR1 SGHTA, CDR2 FQGNSA. After 5'RACE with constant-segment primers, TCR alpha and TCR beta cDNA libraries carrying sample barcodes and UMIs were obtained. TCRdb independently ran MiXCR on the 5' RACE reads; one entry per CDR3 protein. The sample consists of around 250,000 distinct CDR3 sequences, 15% of them appearing once. This clonotype has more than one count but fewer than ten. The antigen is undetermined. Sequenced input: PBMCs or a T cell subset sorted from them (not recorded which). V and J are TRBV7-2 and TRBJ1-1; D may be TRBD1 (5 bases). The sequence derives from an adult woman who had mild COVID-19 (a few samples of this study predate the infection). Cell type and time point are not known. CDR3 bases: TGTGCCAGCAGCCGCCCCGACAGACGCACTGAAGCTTTCTTT. It yields the protein CASSRPDRRTEAFF.